This TCR beta chain is from a study of blood T cell repertoires in COVID-19. Study context: Acute and convalescent COVID-19 specimens originated in the United States, Italy and Spain.

Original handling: Scientists estimated how many nucleated cells there were by amplifying reference gene primers. The table came from immunoSEQ multiplex PCR; TCRdb's copy has only in-frame clones and leaves some out. V and J calls and clone size are those listed in that table; D and trimming were worked out from the DNA. This table holds roughly 120,000 clones, nearly 90% found once. The V and J ends lost 10 bases and 0 bases, in that order; junction bases with no gene match: 9. Per germline, CDR1 MNHEY and CDR2 SVGAGI. CDR3 length: 15 residues. The specimen was peripheral blood. The chain couples TRBV6-5 to TRBJ1-3, with TRBD1 identical over 7 bases. The clonotype comes from a woman between 55 and 75 years old with COVID-19, enrolled during active disease. CDR3 in DNA: TGTGCCACCTCACAGGGGTCCTACTCTGGAAACACCATATATTTT. This gives the protein CATSQGSYSGNTIYF.